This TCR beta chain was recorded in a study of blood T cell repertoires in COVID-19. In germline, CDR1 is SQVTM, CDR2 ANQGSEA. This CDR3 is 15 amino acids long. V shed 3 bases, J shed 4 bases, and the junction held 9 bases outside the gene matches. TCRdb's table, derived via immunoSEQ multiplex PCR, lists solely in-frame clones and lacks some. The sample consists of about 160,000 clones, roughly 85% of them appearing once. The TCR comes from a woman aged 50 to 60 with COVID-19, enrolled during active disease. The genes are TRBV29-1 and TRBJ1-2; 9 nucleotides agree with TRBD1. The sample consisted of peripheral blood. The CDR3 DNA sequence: TGCAGCGTTGATATTTTGGGACAGGGCCTCTATGGCTACACCTTC. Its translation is CSVDILGQGLYGYTF.